This TCR beta chain appears in the sequencing data of a study of OX40 agonist ivuxolimab in advanced cancers. As for the study in general: Prior checkpoint blockade (anti-PD-1, anti-PD-L1 or anti-CTLA-4) was permitted; approximately 44% had it. Three partial responders included one hepatocellular carcinoma patient and two cutaneous melanoma patients. Findings and limits, study-wide: CD4+ and CD8+ T cells in blood underwent clonal expansion by week 6 at 0.1 to 3.0 mg/kg.

Only in-frame clones appear in the TCRdb table, and some are missing; sequencing was by immunoSEQ multiplex PCR. The sample lists over 45,000 clones, roughly 84% occurring once. Patients with autoimmune history or systemic immunosuppression were excluded. With regard to this clone: The antigen remains unidentified.

The receptor was derived from an adult with an advanced solid tumor such as melanoma, head and neck, liver or kidney cancer. The specimen comprised CD4+ or CD8+ T cells sorted from blood, sampled in a trial of the OX40 agonist ivuxolimab.

The CDR3 here is CASSLYSGANVLTF. The CDR3 DNA reads TGTGCCAGCAGCCTGTACTCTGGGGCCAACGTCCTGACTTTC. The chain joins TRBV7-9 to TRBJ2-6, with D uncertain. V shed 5 bases and J shed 0 bases, with 5 bases lying between them. This CDR3 region has 14 residues. Germline V gene data show CDR1 as SEHNR and CDR2 as FQNEAQ (reference sequence).